The 3 T cell receptor beta chains below come from one sample, sequenced in a study of cytomegalovirus exposure and HLA in healthy donors. PCR amplification relied on 60 Vbeta primers (plus 13 Jbeta primers). Using immunoSEQ multiplex PCR, the repertoire was profiled, and TCRdb retains in-frame clones only, with some absent. Among approximately 180,000 clones listed, more than 80% were seen once. Sequencing used PBMCs. The receptors were sampled from a man aged 18 to 35 in good health and CMV-seronegative.

The chain carries TRBV7-3 and TRBJ2-2; D perhaps matches TRBD2 (6 bases). V was pared by 2 bases and J by 2 bases, with 9 bases between. This CDR3 contains 15 residues. Per germline, CDR1 SGHTA and CDR2 FQGTGA. CDR3 protein: CASSLSSVNTGELFF. The DNA of the CDR3 is TGTGCCAGCAGCTTATCTAGCGTCAACACCGGGGAGCTGTTTTTT. Full variable domain (missing parts from reference TRBV7-3 and TRBJ2-2): GAGVSQTPSNKVTEKGKYVELRCDPISGHTALYWYRQSLGQGPEFLIYFQGTGAADDSGLPNDRFFAVRPEGSVSTLKIQRTERGDSAVYLCASSLSSVNTGELFFGEGSRLTVL.

This chain uses TRBV6-1 with TRBJ2-5; D possibly corresponds to TRBD2 (7 bases). The germline V and J ends were trimmed by 6 bases and 4 bases, with 15 bases remaining between them. Germline V gives CDR1 MNHNS, CDR2 SASEGT. CDR3 size: 14 residues. CDR3 in amino acids: CASRIPGGRETQYF. Written as DNA, the CDR3 is TGTGCCAGCAGGATCCCGGGGGGCCGAGAGACCCAGTACTTC.

The table lists this clone with a few counts. CDR3 sequence (DNA): TGCGCCAGCAGCCAAATAAATCTCCGAACGGTCACTGAAGCTTTCTTT. This translates into CASSQINLRTVTEAFF. V and J are TRBV4-1 and TRBJ1-1; no definite D call. CDR1 and CDR2 from the germline V gene are MGHRA and YSYEKL. V was pared by 2 bases and J by 4 bases, with 17 bases between. This CDR3 contains 16 residues.